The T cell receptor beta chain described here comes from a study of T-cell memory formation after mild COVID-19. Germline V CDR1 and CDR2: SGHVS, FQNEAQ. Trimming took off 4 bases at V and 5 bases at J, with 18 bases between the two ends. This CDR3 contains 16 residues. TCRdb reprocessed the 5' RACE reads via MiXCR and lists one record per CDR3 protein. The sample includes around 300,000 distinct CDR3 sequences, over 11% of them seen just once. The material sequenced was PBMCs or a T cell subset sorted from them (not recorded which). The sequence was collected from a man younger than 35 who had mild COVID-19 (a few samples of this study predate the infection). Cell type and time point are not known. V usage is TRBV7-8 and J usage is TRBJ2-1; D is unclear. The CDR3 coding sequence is TGTGCCAGCAGCTCCCCCTCGCGTAGGTACGACAATGAGCAGTTCTTC. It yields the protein CASSSPSRRYDNEQFF.